This entry concerns a single T cell receptor beta chain. Its antigen is unidentified. The CDR3 is 12 amino acids. Germline-derived CDR1 and CDR2 are MDHEN and SYDVKM. V was cut by 1 base and J by 9 bases, with 9 bases left in between. The data were taken from a study of Ad26.COV2.S vaccination and SARS-CoV-2 variants. Across the whole study: Donor got 5x10^10 or 1x10^11 viral particles of Ad26.COV2.S. Study-level points and caveats: Once vaccination had occurred, spike-specific CD8+ and CD4+ T cell responses reportedly showed substantial breadth.

Libraries were prepared by immunoSEQ multiplex PCR; TCRdb keeps only in-frame clonotypes and omits some of them. This sample has over 450,000 clones, with 89% found just once. The treatment: roughly 18 received Ad26.COV2.S at low or high dose, single or two shots; five or six received placebo; per-sample allocation not given. Each sample was drawn 63 days after the first injection (of vaccine or placebo). Whoever gave the sample was an adult aged 18-55 years in Boston. The sequence was obtained from a person between 18 and 65 years old who received the Ad26.COV2.S COVID-19 vaccine or a placebo. The V and J genes are TRBV28 and TRBJ1-1; D is uncertain. The sample here was peripheral blood, taken in a trial of Ad26.COV2.S vaccine versus placebo. CDR3 DNA: TGTGCCAGCAGTTTATTAGGCAAACAAGCTTTCTTT. This translates into CASSLLGKQAFF.